This is a list of T cell receptor beta chains from one sample in a study of blood T cell repertoires in COVID-19. Assay used: immunoSEQ multiplex PCR; TCRdb lists only in-frame clones, some missing. The sample lists over 100,000 clones; 79% were seen once. The source material was peripheral blood. The origin of the receptors is a woman over 75 with acute or convalescent COVID-19. Each CDR3 is given with its conserved first and last residue. A D gene is named only where the DNA matches it firmly. Clone size is not always given. Where it is, it says once, few, many or a class for expanded clones.

D: -; V: TRBV11-3; J: TRBJ1-5; size: -; CDR3: CASSFQRRYSNQPQHF; DNA: TGTGCCAGCAGCTTCCAGCGGAGATATAGCAATCAGCCCCAGCATTTT
D: TRBD1; V: TRBV18; J: TRBJ1-3; size: -; CDR3: CASSGDSSSGNTIYF; DNA: TGTGCCAGCTCGGGGGACAGCAGCTCTGGAAACACCATATATTTT
D: TRBD1; V: TRBV5-1; J: TRBJ2-2; size: -; CDR3: CASSLTTGTGGTGELFF; DNA: TGCGCCAGCAGCTTGACGACCGGGACAGGGGGAACCGGGGAGCTGTTTTTT
D: -; V: TRBV28; J: TRBJ1-1; size: -; CDR3: CASEVGGIGTEAFF; DNA: TGTGCCAGCGAGGTAGGAGGGATTGGCACTGAAGCTTTCTTT
D: -; V: TRBV5-1; J: TRBJ2-5; size: few; CDR3: CASSNPGGQETQYF; DNA: TGCGCCAGCAGCAACCCCGGCGGCCAAGAGACCCAGTACTTC
D: TRBD1; V: TRBV30; J: TRBJ1-4; size: -; CDR3: CAWSTGGTNEKLFF; DNA: TGTGCCTGGAGTACAGGGGGTACTAATGAAAAACTGTTTTTT
D: TRBD1; V: TRBV7-3; J: TRBJ2-5; size: -; CDR3: CASSPGTGGETQYF; DNA: TGTGCCAGCAGCCCAGGGACAGGGGGAGAGACCCAGTACTTC
D: -; V: TRBV28; J: TRBJ1-4; size: -; CDR3: CATFRGFNEKLFF; DNA: TGTGCCACCTTCCGAGGCTTTAATGAAAAACTGTTTTTT
D: -; V: TRBV10-3; J: TRBJ2-3; size: -; CDR3: CAISRADTQYF; DNA: TGTGCCATCAGTCGAGCAGATACGCAGTATTTT
D: -; V: TRBV7-2; J: TRBJ2-7; size: -; CDR3: CASSFPGAREQYF; DNA: TGTGCCAGCAGCTTCCCGGGAGCTCGCGAGCAGTACTTC
D: TRBD1; V: TRBV10-3; J: TRBJ1-1; size: -; CDR3: CAISPGQGHLGAEAFF; DNA: TGTGCCATCAGCCCGGGACAGGGTCATCTTGGCGCTGAAGCTTTCTTT
D: -; V: TRBV11-3; J: TRBJ2-3; size: -; CDR3: CASSPQRGTDTQYF; DNA: TGTGCCAGCAGCCCCCAACGAGGCACAGATACGCAGTATTTT
D: -; V: TRBV6-1; J: TRBJ2-5; size: -; CDR3: CASSAFLGGTEETQYF; DNA: TGTGCCAGCAGTGCCTTCCTCGGGGGTACGGAAGAGACCCAGTACTTC
D: -; V: TRBV28; J: TRBJ1-5; size: -; CDR3: CASSPTGDQPQHF; DNA: TGTGCCAGCAGTCCGACAGGTGACCAGCCCCAGCATTTT
D: -; V: TRBV29-1; J: TRBJ1-2; size: -; CDR3: CSVEGGPYGYTF; DNA: TGCAGCGTTGAAGGAGGCCCCTATGGCTACACCTTC
D: -; V: TRBV7-2; J: TRBJ2-2; size: -; CDR3: CASSSSQTGELFF; DNA: TGTGCCAGCAGCTCCTCCCAGACCGGGGAGCTGTTTTTT
D: -; V: TRBV6-5; J: TRBJ1-2; size: -; CDR3: CASSYGAAANYGYTF; DNA: TGTGCCAGCAGTTACGGGGCTGCGGCTAACTATGGCTACACCTTC
D: TRBD1; V: TRBV4-3; J: TRBJ1-4; size: few; CDR3: CASSPRWDSEKLFF; DNA: TGCGCCAGCAGCCCTAGGTGGGACAGCGAAAAACTGTTTTTT
D: -; V: TRBV5-1; J: TRBJ1-2; size: -; CDR3: CASSLEAGEYGYTF; DNA: TGCGCCAGCAGCTTGGAAGCAGGCGAATATGGCTACACCTTC
D: -; V: TRBV4-2; J: TRBJ2-3; size: once; CDR3: CASSQASWTTDTQYF; DNA: TGTGCCAGCAGCCAAGCTTCCTGGACTACTGATACGCAGTATTTT
D: -; V: TRBV7-2; J: TRBJ2-1; size: -; CDR3: CASSLALAPGNEQFF; DNA: TGTGCCAGCAGCTTAGCGCTAGCGCCGGGGAATGAGCAGTTCTTC
D: TRBD1; V: TRBV3-1/TRBV3-2; J: TRBJ2-5; size: -; CDR3: CASSHLLDREETQYF; DNA: TGTGCCAGCAGCCATCTTTTGGACAGGGAAGAGACCCAGTACTTC
D: -; V: TRBV4-3; J: TRBJ2-5; size: -; CDR3: CASSQGLTETQYF; DNA: TGCGCCAGCAGCCAAGGTCTGACTGAGACCCAGTACTTC
D: -; V: TRBV5-1; J: TRBJ2-5; size: -; CDR3: CASSTEWGVGETQYF; DNA: TGCGCCAGCAGCACCGAATGGGGGGTAGGGGAGACCCAGTACTTC
D: -; V: TRBV27; J: TRBJ1-2; size: few; CDR3: CASSPLDKTNYGYTF; DNA: TGTGCCAGCAGTCCCTTGGACAAGACTAACTATGGCTACACCTTC
D: TRBD1; V: TRBV5-1; J: TRBJ1-2; size: -; CDR3: CASSLGQGMEDGYTF; DNA: TGCGCCAGCAGCCTGGGACAGGGAATGGAGGATGGCTACACCTTC
D: -; V: TRBV28; J: TRBJ1-5; size: -; CDR3: CASSLFRGMGNQPQHF; DNA: TGTGCCAGCAGTTTATTTCGGGGGATGGGCAATCAGCCCCAGCATTTT
D: -; V: TRBV2; J: TRBJ2-7; size: -; CDR3: CASSEAGRGYEQYF; DNA: TGTGCCAGCAGTGAAGCAGGCAGGGGCTACGAGCAGTACTTC
D: -; V: TRBV7-2; J: TRBJ1-1; size: once; CDR3: CASSPQTDTEAFF; DNA: TGTGCCAGCAGCCCCCAGACAGACACTGAAGCTTTCTTT
D: TRBD1; V: TRBV4-1; J: TRBJ2-7; size: -; CDR3: CASSRDSFSYEQYF; DNA: TGCGCCAGCAGCCGGGACAGTTTCTCCTACGAGCAGTACTTC
D: -; V: TRBV3-1/TRBV3-2; J: TRBJ1-3; size: -; CDR3: CASSRPIGSGNTIYF; DNA: TGTGCCAGCAGCCGTCCCATCGGCTCTGGAAACACCATATATTTT
D: -; V: TRBV6-1; J: TRBJ2-3; size: -; CDR3: CASSDWGGPSTDTQYF; DNA: TGTGCCAGCAGTGATTGGGGGGGCCCAAGCACAGATACGCAGTATTTT
D: -; V: TRBV7-2; J: TRBJ2-7; size: -; CDR3: CASSFTPGPAGYEQYF; DNA: TGTGCCAGCAGCTTTACGCCCGGCCCAGCCGGGTACGAGCAGTACTTC
D: TRBD1; V: TRBV5-8; J: TRBJ2-4; size: -; CDR3: CASSPGTGAVGGDIQYF; DNA: TGTGCCAGCAGCCCTGGGACAGGGGCAGTGGGGGGTGACATTCAGTACTTC
D: -; V: TRBV11-2; J: TRBJ1-3; size: -; CDR3: CASSSRGYGNTIYF; DNA: TGTGCCAGCAGCTCGAGGGGGTATGGAAACACCATATATTTT
D: TRBD1; V: TRBV7-2; J: TRBJ1-2; size: -; CDR3: CASSLFGRGQGARGGYTF; DNA: TGTGCCAGCAGCTTATTTGGGAGAGGGCAGGGGGCAAGGGGTGGCTACACCTTC
D: -; V: TRBV5-1; J: TRBJ1-4; size: -; CDR3: CASSLTGGSNEKLFF; DNA: TGCGCCAGCAGCTTGACGGGGGGGTCTAATGAAAAACTGTTTTTT
D: TRBD2; V: TRBV7-3; J: TRBJ2-5; size: -; CDR3: CASSSSGGAQETQYF; DNA: TGTGCCAGCAGCTCCAGCGGGGGGGCGCAAGAGACCCAGTACTTC
D: -; V: TRBV27; J: TRBJ1-6; size: -; CDR3: CASSFARGSPLHF; DNA: TGTGCCAGCAGTTTCGCACGAGGTTCACCCCTCCACTTT
D: -; V: TRBV5-1; J: TRBJ1-1; size: few; CDR3: CASSLEAGMNTEAFF; DNA: TGCGCCAGCAGCTTGGAGGCGGGGATGAACACTGAAGCTTTCTTT
D: TRBD1; V: TRBV4-2; J: TRBJ1-1; size: -; CDR3: CASSQPGTGSDTEAFF; DNA: TGTGCCAGCAGCCAACCCGGGACAGGGTCTGACACTGAAGCTTTCTTT
D: -; V: TRBV6-1; J: TRBJ1-1; size: many; CDR3: CASSEMRNTEAFF; DNA: TGTGCCAGCAGTGAAATGCGGAACACTGAAGCTTTCTTT
D: TRBD1; V: TRBV28; J: TRBJ1-1; size: -; CDR3: CASRGLGTGNTEAFF; DNA: TGTGCCAGCAGGGGGTTAGGGACAGGGAACACTGAAGCTTTCTTT
D: -; V: TRBV11-2; J: TRBJ2-3; size: -; CDR3: CASSWTDGTSTDTQYF; DNA: TGTGCCAGCAGCTGGACAGACGGAACTAGCACAGATACGCAGTATTTT
D: TRBD2; V: TRBV4-1; J: TRBJ2-7; size: -; CDR3: CASSRTSGAPEQYF; DNA: TGCGCCAGCAGCCGGACTAGCGGGGCACCCGAGCAGTACTTC
D: TRBD2; V: TRBV29-1; J: TRBJ2-5; size: once; CDR3: CSVEDQLAGLETQYF; DNA: TGCAGCGTTGAAGACCAGCTAGCGGGATTGGAGACCCAGTACTTC
D: TRBD1; V: TRBV6-5; J: TRBJ1-4; size: -; CDR3: CASRKTGGTNEKLFF; DNA: TGTGCCAGCAGGAAGACAGGGGGCACTAATGAAAAACTGTTTTTT
D: TRBD2; V: TRBV24-1; J: TRBJ2-1; size: once; CDR3: CATSDMTSGGARDEQFF; DNA: TGTGCCACCAGTGATATGACTAGCGGGGGGGCTCGAGATGAGCAGTTCTTC
D: TRBD1; V: TRBV4-1; J: TRBJ1-2; size: -; CDR3: CASSRLGQGDGYTF; DNA: TGCGCCAGCAGCCGACTTGGACAGGGAGACGGCTACACCTTC
D: -; V: TRBV7-3; J: TRBJ2-1; size: -; CDR3: CASSPQAGGGYNEQFF; DNA: TGTGCCAGCAGCCCCCAGGCTGGCGGAGGGTACAATGAGCAGTTCTTC
D: TRBD1; V: TRBV2; J: TRBJ1-4; size: -; CDR3: CASRRDRVDEKLFF; DNA: TGTGCCAGCCGGAGGGACAGGGTAGACGAAAAACTGTTTTTT
D: -; V: TRBV6-4; J: TRBJ1-3; size: -; CDR3: CASSEEATRNTIYF; DNA: TGTGCCAGCAGTGAGGAGGCCACGAGAAACACCATATATTTT
D: TRBD1; V: TRBV7-8; J: TRBJ2-5; size: few; CDR3: CASSSRDRAETQYF; DNA: TGTGCCAGCAGCTCGAGGGACAGGGCAGAGACCCAGTACTTC
D: TRBD2; V: TRBV27; J: TRBJ2-3; size: -; CDR3: CASSSYSGRGLMDTQYF; DNA: TGTGCCAGCAGTTCTTATAGCGGGAGAGGTCTGATGGATACGCAGTATTTT
D: -; V: TRBV7-2; J: TRBJ1-3; size: -; CDR3: CASRPAGVSGNTIYF; DNA: TGTGCCAGCAGGCCGGCCGGGGTCTCTGGAAACACCATATATTTT
D: TRBD2; V: TRBV6-5; J: TRBJ2-3; size: -; CDR3: CASSWTSGYPLDTQYF; DNA: TGTGCCAGCAGTTGGACTAGCGGGTACCCTCTAGATACGCAGTATTTT